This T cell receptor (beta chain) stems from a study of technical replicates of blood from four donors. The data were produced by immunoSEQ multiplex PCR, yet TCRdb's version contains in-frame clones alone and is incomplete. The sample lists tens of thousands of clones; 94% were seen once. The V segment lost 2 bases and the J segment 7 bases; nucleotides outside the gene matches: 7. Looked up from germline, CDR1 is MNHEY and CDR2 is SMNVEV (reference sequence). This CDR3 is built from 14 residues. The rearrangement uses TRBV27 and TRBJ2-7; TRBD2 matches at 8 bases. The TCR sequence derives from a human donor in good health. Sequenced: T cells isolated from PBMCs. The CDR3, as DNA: TGTGCCAGCAGTTTAACGGGCGGGGGGAAGGAGCAGTACTTC. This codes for CASSLTGGGKEQYF.